This T cell receptor (beta chain) was profiled in a study of cytomegalovirus exposure and HLA in healthy donors. The study, taken as a whole, reports: Cytomegalovirus association was listed for about 160 TCR beta chains.

V lost 5 bases, J lost 2 bases, and 5 bases stayed unmatched. Germline V CDR1 and CDR2: SGHTA, FQGTGA. The CDR3 is 16 amino acids. TCRdb keeps only in-frame clones here, not all; method: immunoSEQ multiplex PCR. The repertoire holds tens of thousands of clones, with more than 70% as singletons. Of note for this clone: Its specificity is not known.

This TCR came from a woman aged 18-29 years in good health and CMV-seropositive. The chain combines TRBV7-3 with TRBJ2-2; TRBD1 matches 10 bases. The sequencing input was PBMCs. This CDR3 reads CASSPTGGLNTGELFF. The CDR3 DNA reads TGTGCCAGCAGCCCGACAGGGGGCCTTAACACCGGGGAGCTGTTTTTT.